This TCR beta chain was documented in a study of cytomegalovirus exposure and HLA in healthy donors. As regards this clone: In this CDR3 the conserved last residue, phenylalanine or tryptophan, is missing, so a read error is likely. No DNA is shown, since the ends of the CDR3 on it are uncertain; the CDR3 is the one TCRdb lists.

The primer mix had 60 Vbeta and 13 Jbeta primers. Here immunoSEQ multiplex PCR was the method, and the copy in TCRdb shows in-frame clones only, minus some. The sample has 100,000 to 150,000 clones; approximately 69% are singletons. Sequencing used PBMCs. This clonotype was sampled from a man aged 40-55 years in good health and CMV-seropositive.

CDR3 amino acids: CATTKGTEKNP. The chain recombines TRBV23-1 with TRBJ1-2; the table names TRBD1, a call not compared with the DNA. TRBV23-1 is noted as an ORF with a role that remains uncertain. The CDR3 extends over 11 residues, inclusive of both ends.